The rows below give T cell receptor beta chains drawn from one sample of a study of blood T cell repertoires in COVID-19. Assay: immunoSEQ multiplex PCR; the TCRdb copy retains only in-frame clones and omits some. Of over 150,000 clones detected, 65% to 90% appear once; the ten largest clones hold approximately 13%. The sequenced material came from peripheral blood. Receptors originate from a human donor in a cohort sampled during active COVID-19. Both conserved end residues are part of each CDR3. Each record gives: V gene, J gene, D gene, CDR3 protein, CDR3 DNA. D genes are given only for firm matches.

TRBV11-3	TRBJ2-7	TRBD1	CASSLNRTGGEYEQYF	TGTGCCAGCAGCTTAAATAGGACAGGGGGCGAGTACGAGCAGTACTTC
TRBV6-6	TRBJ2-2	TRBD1	CASIPIGRGHTGELFF	TGTGCCAGCATACCTATCGGCAGGGGGCACACCGGGGAGCTGTTTTTT
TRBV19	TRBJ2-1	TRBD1	CASSIQGQVLGNEQFF	TGTGCCAGTAGTATTCAGGGACAGGTTCTAGGGAATGAGCAGTTCTTC
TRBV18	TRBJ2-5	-	CASSSSGGGAETQYF	TGTGCCAGCTCAAGTAGCGGAGGGGGGGCAGAGACCCAGTACTTC
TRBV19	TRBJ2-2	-	CASRLDTPTGELFF	TGTGCCAGTAGATTGGACACACCAACCGGGGAGCTGTTTTTT
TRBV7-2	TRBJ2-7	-	CASSFPGPGVSLYEQYF	TGTGCCAGCAGCTTCCCCGGCCCGGGGGTGTCACTCTACGAGCAGTACTTC
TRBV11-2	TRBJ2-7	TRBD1	CASSVDRGFYEQYF	TGTGCCAGCAGCGTCGACAGGGGGTTCTACGAGCAGTACTTC
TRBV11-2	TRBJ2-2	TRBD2	CASSFRLAGAGELFF	TGTGCCAGCAGCTTCCGACTAGCGGGAGCCGGGGAGCTGTTTTTT
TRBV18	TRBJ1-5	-	CASSPGTNQPQHF	TGTGCCAGCTCACCTGGGACTAATCAGCCCCAGCATTTT
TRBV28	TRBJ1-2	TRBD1	CASSLSRTGSNGYTF	TGTGCCAGCAGTTTATCCAGGACAGGGTCGAACGGCTACACCTTC